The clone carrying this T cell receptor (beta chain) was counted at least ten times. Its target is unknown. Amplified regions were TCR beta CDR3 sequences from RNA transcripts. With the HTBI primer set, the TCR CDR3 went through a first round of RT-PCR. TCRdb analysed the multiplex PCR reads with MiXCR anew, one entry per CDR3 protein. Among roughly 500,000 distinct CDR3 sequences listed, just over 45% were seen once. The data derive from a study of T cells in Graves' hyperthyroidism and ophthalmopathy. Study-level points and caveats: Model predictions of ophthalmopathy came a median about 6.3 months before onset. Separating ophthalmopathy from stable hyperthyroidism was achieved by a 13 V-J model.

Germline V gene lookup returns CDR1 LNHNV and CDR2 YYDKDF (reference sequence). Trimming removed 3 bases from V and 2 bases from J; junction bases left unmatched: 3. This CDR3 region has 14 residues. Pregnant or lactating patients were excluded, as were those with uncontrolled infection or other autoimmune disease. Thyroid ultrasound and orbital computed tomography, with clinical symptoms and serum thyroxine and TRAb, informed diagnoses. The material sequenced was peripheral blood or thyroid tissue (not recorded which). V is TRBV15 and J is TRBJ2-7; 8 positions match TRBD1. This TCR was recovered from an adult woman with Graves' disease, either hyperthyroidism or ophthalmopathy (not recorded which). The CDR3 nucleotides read TGTGCCACCAGCAGGCGGACAGGGACCTACGAGCAGTACTTC. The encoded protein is CATSRRTGTYEQYF.